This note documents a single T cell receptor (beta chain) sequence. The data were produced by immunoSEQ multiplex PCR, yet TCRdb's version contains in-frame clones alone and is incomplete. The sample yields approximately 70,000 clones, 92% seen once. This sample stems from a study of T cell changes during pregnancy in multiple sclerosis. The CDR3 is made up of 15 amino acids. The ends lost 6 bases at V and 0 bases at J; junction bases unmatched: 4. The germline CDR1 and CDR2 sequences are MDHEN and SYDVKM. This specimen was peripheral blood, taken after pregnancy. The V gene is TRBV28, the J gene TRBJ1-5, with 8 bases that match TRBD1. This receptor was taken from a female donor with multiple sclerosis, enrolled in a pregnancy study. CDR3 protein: CASRPTGGSNQPQHF. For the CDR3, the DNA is TGTGCCAGCAGACCCACAGGGGGTAGCAATCAGCCCCAGCATTTT.